This TCR beta chain was sequenced for a study of early T cells in non-severe SARS-CoV-2 infection. V lost 4 bases to trimming and J lost 1 base, with 10 bases between them. CDR1 and CDR2 (germline): MNHEY, SMNVEV (reference sequence). CDR3 length: 14 amino acids. Individual cDNA molecules received unique molecular identifiers. In TCRdb, the 5' RACE reads were re-called with MiXCR into one record per CDR3 protein. The table includes 75,000 to 90,000 distinct CDR3 sequences, around 13% detected once. This chain uses TRBV27 with TRBJ1-2; TRBD1 might be the D (6 bases). The TCR was taken from an adult who was a healthcare worker with PCR-confirmed SARS-CoV-2 infection or an uninfected control (not recorded which). Sequenced: whole blood. This CDR3 is CASSSHRVNYGYTF. The DNA for the CDR3 is TGTGCCAGCAGTTCGCACAGGGTTAACTATGGCTACACCTTC.